Following are 3 T cell receptor beta chains from one sample sequenced in a study of CD8 T cells in ankylosing spondylitis. Study results and caveats: Characteristic of ankylosing spondylitis blood, it appeared, was a TCR beta motif comprising about eight highly homologous variants.

TCRdb itself ran the 5' RACE reads through MiXCR, one entry per CDR3 protein. The sample lists around 770,000 distinct CDR3 sequences; over 15% were seen once. These TCRs' antigens remain unknown. Sequencing used blood, either unsorted or a sorted T cell fraction (not recorded which). The receptors derive from a male donor with ankylosing spondylitis.

V is TRBV5-1 and J is TRBJ1-2, with 10 bases identical to TRBD1. Looked up from germline, CDR1 is SGHRS and CDR2 is YFSETQ. Trimming took 4 bases from V and 3 from J; bases not matched to a gene: 9. CDR3 size: 16 residues. The CDR3 nucleotides are TGCGCCAGCAGCGCGCACTCCGGGACAGGGGACTATGGCTACACCTTC. This codes for CASSAHSGTGDYGYTF.

The J gene is TRBJ1-2, the V gene TRBV12-3 or TRBV12-4; 9 bases match TRBD1. Losses at the gene ends were 6 bases for V and 7 bases for J; bases not matched to a gene: 6. CDR3 length: 13 residues. The CDR3 here is CASRQGAVGGYTF. CDR3 sequence (DNA): TGTGCCAGCAGACAGGGGGCGGTTGGTGGCTACACCTTC.

V usage is TRBV2 and J usage is TRBJ2-3, with D maybe TRBD2 (5 bases). Germline CDR1 reads SNHLY; CDR2 reads FYNNEI. V lost 1 base and J lost 6, with 14 bases in between. CDR3 length: 15 residues. The CDR3 region is CASSEDASSGDTQYF. The CDR3 nucleotides are TGTGCCAGCAGTGAAGACGCTAGCTCGGGCGATACGCAGTATTTT.